The rows below give T cell receptor beta chains drawn from one sample of a study of technical replicates of blood from a handful of donors. TCRdb's table, derived via immunoSEQ multiplex PCR, lists solely in-frame clones and lacks some. The sample lists about 76,000 clones, 94% occurring once. Sequencing input: T cells isolated from PBMCs. Receptor source: a human donor in good health. CDR3s include the opening cysteine and the closing phenylalanine or tryptophan. D genes are given only for firm matches. Rows may omit the clone size; those that give it use once, few, many or a size class.

clone_size,v_call,j_call,d_call,cdr3_nt,cdr3_aa
NA,TRBV28,TRBJ1-5,NA,TGTGCCAGCAGTTTAGGGGCAGGTTTTAAACCCCAGCATTTT,CASSLGAGFKPQHF
NA,TRBV27,TRBJ2-1,NA,TGTGCCAGCAGTTCCGGGAGCAATGAGCAGTTCTTC,CASSSGSNEQFF
NA,TRBV6-5,TRBJ1-2,NA,TGTGCCAGCAGGATAACAGGGCCTTCCTATGGCTACACCTTC,CASRITGPSYGYTF
once,TRBV9,TRBJ2-5,TRBD2,TGTGCCAGCAGCGACCCAGACTACGGGGGGGATCAAGAGACCCAGTACTTC,CASSDPDYGGDQETQYF
once,TRBV30,TRBJ2-3,NA,TGTGCCTGGAGTACCCTAGACCCAACAGATACGCAGTATTTT,CAWSTLDPTDTQYF
NA,TRBV7-2,TRBJ2-1,TRBD1,TGTGCCAGCAGCAATCTACAGGGGGCGTTAAATGAGCAGTTCTTC,CASSNLQGALNEQFF
NA,TRBV6-7,TRBJ2-1,NA,TGTGCCAGCAGTTACGTGTCTTACTACAATGAGCAGTTCTTC,CASSYVSYYNEQFF
NA,TRBV2,TRBJ2-5,NA,TGTGCCAGCAGGCCCCTACAGGGCGTCGGGACCCAGTACTTC,CASRPLQGVGTQYF
NA,TRBV10-3,TRBJ2-7,TRBD1,TGTGCCATCGCCGGGACAGGGACCCACGAGCAGTACTTC,CAIAGTGTHEQYF
NA,TRBV9,TRBJ2-1,NA,TGTGCCAGCAGCGTAGATCGCGGGCGGTCCTACAATGAGCAGTTCTTC,CASSVDRGRSYNEQFF
NA,TRBV2,TRBJ2-7,NA,TGTGCCACCGGGGAGAATTACGAGCAGTACTTC,CATGENYEQYF
NA,TRBV7-9,TRBJ1-1,NA,TGTGCCAGCAGCTTAGGGGGGGACACTGAAGCTTTCTTT,CASSLGGDTEAFF
NA,TRBV7-2,TRBJ2-7,TRBD2,TGTGCCAGCAGCTCCATTGGACTAGCGGTTACCTACGAGCAGTACTTC,CASSSIGLAVTYEQYF
once,TRBV19,TRBJ2-1,TRBD2,TGTGCCAGTAGTAGCGGGAGAACCTACAATGAGCAGTTCTTC,CASSSGRTYNEQFF
NA,TRBV7-2,TRBJ2-2,NA,TGTGCCAGCAGCTACATCAGGGGACCCGGGGAGCTGTTTTTT,CASSYIRGPGELFF
NA,TRBV7-2,TRBJ1-1,NA,TGTGCCAGCAGCTTAGAGGGGTGGATGAACACTGAAGCTTTCTTT,CASSLEGWMNTEAFF
NA,TRBV6-5,TRBJ2-3,NA,TGTGCCAGCAGTTACGCCGCAGGGGGCACAGATACGCAGTATTTT,CASSYAAGGTDTQYF
NA,TRBV14,TRBJ2-7,NA,TGTGCCAGCAGCCACGGCAGGGTCTCCTACGAGCAGTACTTC,CASSHGRVSYEQYF
NA,TRBV4-3,TRBJ2-7,NA,TGCGCCAGCAGCCAAGAGATTATGGGGGCATACGAGCAGTACTTC,CASSQEIMGAYEQYF
NA,TRBV2,TRBJ2-2,NA,TGTGCCAGCAGACAGGGAACCGGGGAGCTGTTTTTT,CASRQGTGELFF
NA,TRBV29-1,TRBJ1-2,NA,TGCAGCGTTGACGTGACAGCGTATGGCTACACCTTC,CSVDVTAYGYTF
NA,TRBV9,TRBJ2-1,TRBD2,TGTGCCAGCAGCGGGACCCCTAGCGGGGGCGCAAGGGATGAGCAGTTCTTC,CASSGTPSGGARDEQFF
NA,TRBV19,TRBJ1-2,TRBD1,TGTGCCAGTAGGGTCCAGGGGGCCAACTATGGCTACACCTTC,CASRVQGANYGYTF
NA,TRBV19,TRBJ2-7,NA,TGTGCCAGTAGTACCGGCAGGGGCTACGAGCAGTACTTC,CASSTGRGYEQYF
NA,TRBV19,TRBJ1-3,TRBD1,TGTGCCAGTAGTGGACAGGGGGCTGGAAACACCATATATTTT,CASSGQGAGNTIYF
NA,TRBV5-6,TRBJ2-3,NA,TGTGCCAGCAGCCTAGGCAACCACGCAGATACGCAGTATTTT,CASSLGNHADTQYF
once,TRBV6-5,TRBJ1-5,NA,TGTGCCAGCAGTTACTCGCAGGGGATTCAGCCCCAGCATTTT,CASSYSQGIQPQHF
NA,TRBV9,TRBJ2-7,TRBD1,TGTGCCAGCAGCGTTTCCGACAGGGTTTACGAGCAGTACTTC,CASSVSDRVYEQYF
NA,TRBV5-1,TRBJ2-7,NA,TGCGCCAGCAGCAGCGGTAGCTCCTACGAGCAGTACTTC,CASSSGSSYEQYF
NA,TRBV27,TRBJ1-1,NA,TGTGCCAGCAGTTTACAGGGCGGCACTGAAGCTTTCTTT,CASSLQGGTEAFF
NA,TRBV29-1,TRBJ1-2,TRBD1,TGCAGCGTTGAAAGCGGGGGACAGGGGGGATTTAACTATGGCTACACCTTC,CSVESGGQGGFNYGYTF